These 6 T cell receptor beta chains were all obtained from the same sample, sequenced in a study of identical twins' blood T cells. TCRdb redid the calling of the 5' RACE reads with MiXCR, one entry per CDR3 protein. The table lists 350,000 to 400,000 distinct CDR3 sequences, roughly 30% of them singletons. Sequencing input: PBMCs. The receptors originated from a woman aged 18 to 55 in good health.

The rearrangement joins TRBV6-2 or TRBV6-3 to TRBJ1-1, with D maybe TRBD1 (5 bases). V was clipped by 2 bases and J by 11 bases, with 12 bases between them. CDR1 is MNHEY and CDR2 is SVGEGT in the germline V gene. The length of the CDR3 is 12 residues. The CDR3 coding sequence is TGTGCCAGCAGTTACCGGGGGGATGTGGCTTTCTTT. Amino acid sequence: CASSYRGDVAFF.

This clonotype was recorded many times. The chain has TRBV10-3 and TRBJ2-2, with TRBD1 matching 7 bases. Germline V gene data show CDR1 as ENHRY and CDR2 as SYGVKD. The CDR3 extends over 16 amino acids. Unmatched junction bases numbered 2, after V lost 0 bases and J lost 1 base. CDR3 sequence (DNA): TGTGCCATCAGTGAGTCGACAGGGCTGAACACCGGGGAGCTGTTTTTT. Residues: CAISESTGLNTGELFF.

This clonotype was observed a few times. The chain joins TRBV25-1 to TRBJ2-7, with TRBD1 matching 7 bases. This CDR3 comprises 12 residues. V shed 5 bases and J 4 bases; nucleotides not matched to a gene: 2. Germline-derived CDR1 and CDR2 are MGHDK and SYGVNS. The CDR3 here is CASSKQGYEQYF. The CDR3 bases are TGTGCCAGCAGTAAACAGGGGTACGAGCAGTACTTC.

The gene calls are TRBV4-3 and TRBJ1-2; a possible D gene is TRBD1 (5 bases). The germline V gene has CDR1 LGHNA and CDR2 YSLEER. The CDR3 has 14 residues. Trimming took off 5 bases at V and 4 bases at J, with 14 bases between the two ends. As DNA, the CDR3 is TGCGCCAGCAGCGCTCAGGGTATGAGCTATGGCTACACCTTC. Its protein product is CASSAQGMSYGYTF.

The V and J genes are TRBV20-1 and TRBJ1-2, with D possibly matching TRBD1 (5 bases). The CDR3 extends over 11 amino acids. The germline gives CDR1 DFQATT, CDR2 SNEGSKA (reference sequence). The V end was cut by 1 base, the J end by 14 bases, with 14 bases between. In DNA, the CDR3 is TGCAGTGCTAGAGCCGCCCAATCAGGGACCTTC. It encodes CSARAAQSGTF.

CDR3 sequence: CASSVAGGRYNEQFF. The DNA of the CDR3 is TGTGCCAGCAGTGTAGCGGGAGGAAGGTACAATGAGCAGTTCTTC. V usage is TRBV6-5 and J usage is TRBJ2-1; 10 bases align to TRBD2. The germline CDR1 and CDR2 sequences are MNHEY and SVGAGI. Trimming removed 5 bases from V and 4 bases from J; junction bases left unmatched: 5. CDR3 length equals 15 residues.